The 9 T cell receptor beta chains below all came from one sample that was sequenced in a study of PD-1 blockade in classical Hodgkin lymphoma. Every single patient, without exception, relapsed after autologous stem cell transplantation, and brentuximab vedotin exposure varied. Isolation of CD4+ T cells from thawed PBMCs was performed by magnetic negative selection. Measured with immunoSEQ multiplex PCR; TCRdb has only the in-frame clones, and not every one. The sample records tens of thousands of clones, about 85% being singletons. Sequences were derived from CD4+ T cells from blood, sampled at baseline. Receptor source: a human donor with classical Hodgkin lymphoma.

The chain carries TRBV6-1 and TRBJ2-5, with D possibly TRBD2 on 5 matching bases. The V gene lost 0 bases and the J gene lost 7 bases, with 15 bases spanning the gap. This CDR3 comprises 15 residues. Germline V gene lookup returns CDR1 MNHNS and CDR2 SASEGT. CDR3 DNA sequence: TGTGCCAGCAGTGAAGCGAGAGGGCAGACCGTGACCCAGTACTTC. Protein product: CASSEARGQTVTQYF.

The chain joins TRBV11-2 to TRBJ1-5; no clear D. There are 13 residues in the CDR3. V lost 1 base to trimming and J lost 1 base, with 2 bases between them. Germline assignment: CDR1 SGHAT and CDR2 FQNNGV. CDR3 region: CASSLVSNQPQHF. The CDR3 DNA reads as TGTGCCAGCAGCTTAGTCAGCAATCAGCCCCAGCATTTT.

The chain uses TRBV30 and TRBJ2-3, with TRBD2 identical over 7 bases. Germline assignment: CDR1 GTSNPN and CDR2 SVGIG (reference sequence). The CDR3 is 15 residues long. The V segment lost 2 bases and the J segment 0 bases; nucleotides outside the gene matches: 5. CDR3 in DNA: TGTGCCTGGAGTAGGGTAGCGGGTAGCACAGATACGCAGTATTTT. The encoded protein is CAWSRVAGSTDTQYF.

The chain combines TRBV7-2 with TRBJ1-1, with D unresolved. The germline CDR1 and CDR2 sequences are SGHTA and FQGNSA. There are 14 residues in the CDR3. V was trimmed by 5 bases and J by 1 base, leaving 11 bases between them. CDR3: CASSPLAGNTEAFF. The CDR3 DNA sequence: TGTGCCAGCAGCCCCCTCGCAGGGAACACTGAAGCTTTCTTT.

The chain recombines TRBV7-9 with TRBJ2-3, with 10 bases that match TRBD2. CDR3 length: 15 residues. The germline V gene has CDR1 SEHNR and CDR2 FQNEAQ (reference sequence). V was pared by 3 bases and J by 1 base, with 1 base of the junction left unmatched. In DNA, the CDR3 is TGTGCCAGCAGCTTGGGGACTAGCGGCACAGATACGCAGTATTTT. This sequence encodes CASSLGTSGTDTQYF.

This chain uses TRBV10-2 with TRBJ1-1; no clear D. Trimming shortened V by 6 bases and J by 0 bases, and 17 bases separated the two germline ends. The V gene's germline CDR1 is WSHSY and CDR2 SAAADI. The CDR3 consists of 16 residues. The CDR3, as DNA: TGCGCCAGCAGAAACATACGGAAAGGGATGAACACTGAAGCTTTCTTT. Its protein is CASRNIRKGMNTEAFF.

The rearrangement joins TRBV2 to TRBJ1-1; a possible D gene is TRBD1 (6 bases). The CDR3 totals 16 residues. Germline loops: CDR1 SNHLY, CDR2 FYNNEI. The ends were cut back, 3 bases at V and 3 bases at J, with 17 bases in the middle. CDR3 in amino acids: CASSERGGGKDTEAFF. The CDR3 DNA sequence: TGTGCCAGCAGTGAGAGGGGGGGTGGGAAAGACACTGAAGCTTTCTTT.

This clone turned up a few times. CDR3 in DNA: TGTGCCAGCAGACGACTAGGGGAGACCCAGTACTTC. It specifies CASRRLGETQYF. The J gene is TRBJ2-5, the V gene TRBV7-9; D is perhaps TRBD2 (6 bases). CDR3 size: 12 residues. The germline CDR1 and CDR2 sequences are SEHNR and FQNEAQ (reference sequence). Trimming pared 6 bases from V and 5 bases from J, leaving 10 bases between.

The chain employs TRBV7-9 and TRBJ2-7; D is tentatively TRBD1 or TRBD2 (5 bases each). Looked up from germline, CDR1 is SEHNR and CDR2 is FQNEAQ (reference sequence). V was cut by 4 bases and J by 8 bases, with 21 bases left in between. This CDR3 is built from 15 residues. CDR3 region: CASSYRGRPVEKQYF. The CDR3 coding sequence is TGTGCCAGCAGCTACCGGGGCAGGCCCGTGGAAAAGCAGTACTTC.